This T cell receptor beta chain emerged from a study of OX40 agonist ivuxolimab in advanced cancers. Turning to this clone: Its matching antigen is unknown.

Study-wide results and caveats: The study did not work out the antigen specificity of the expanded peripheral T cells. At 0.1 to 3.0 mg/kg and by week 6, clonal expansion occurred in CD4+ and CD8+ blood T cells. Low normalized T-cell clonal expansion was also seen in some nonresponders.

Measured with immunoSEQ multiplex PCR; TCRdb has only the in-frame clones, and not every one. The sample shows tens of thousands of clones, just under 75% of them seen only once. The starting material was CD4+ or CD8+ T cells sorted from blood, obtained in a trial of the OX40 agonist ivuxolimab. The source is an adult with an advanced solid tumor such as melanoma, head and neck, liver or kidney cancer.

CDR3 coding DNA: TGTGCCAGCAGCCCAAGCATCTACGAGCAGTACTTC. Amino acids: CASSPSIYEQYF. The gene calls are TRBV7-9 and TRBJ2-7, with D unresolved. V was trimmed by 5 bases and J by 3 bases, leaving 8 bases between them. This CDR3 contains 12 residues. Per germline, CDR1 SEHNR and CDR2 FQNEAQ (reference sequence). The complete variable domain, with remaining parts taken from reference TRBV7-9 and TRBJ2-7, reads DTGVSQNPRHKITKRGQNVTFRCDPISEHNRLYWYRQTLGQGPEFLTYFQNEAQLEKSRLLSDRFSAERPKGSFSTLEIQRTEQGDSAMYLCASSPSIYEQYFGPGTRLTVT.